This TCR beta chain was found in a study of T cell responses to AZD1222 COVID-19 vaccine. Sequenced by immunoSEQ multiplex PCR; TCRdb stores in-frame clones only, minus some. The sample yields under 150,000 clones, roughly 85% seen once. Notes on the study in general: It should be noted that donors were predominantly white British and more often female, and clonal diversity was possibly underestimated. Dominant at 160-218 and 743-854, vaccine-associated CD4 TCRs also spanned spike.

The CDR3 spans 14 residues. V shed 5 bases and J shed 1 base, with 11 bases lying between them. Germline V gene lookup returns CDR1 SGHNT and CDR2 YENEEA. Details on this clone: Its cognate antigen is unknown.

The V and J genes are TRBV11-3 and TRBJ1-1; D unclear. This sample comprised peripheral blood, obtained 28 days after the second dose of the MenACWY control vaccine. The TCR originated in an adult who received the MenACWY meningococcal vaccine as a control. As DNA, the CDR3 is TGTGCCAGCAGCAATGAAACGAAGAACACTGAAGCTTTCTTT. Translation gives CASSNETKNTEAFF.